This TCR beta chain stems from a study of blood T cell repertoires in COVID-19. Study summary: The analysed material was cDNA or gDNA that came from T cells, B-cell-depleted T cells, or PBMCs.

Those enrolled, adults aged 18 to 89 years, came from about 24 US areas. Participants' reported clinical history set cohort assignment. Per the authors' pipeline: Reference gene primer amplification gave nucleated cell count estimates. The table came from immunoSEQ multiplex PCR; TCRdb's copy has only in-frame clones and leaves some out. V and J calls and clone size follow that table, whereas D and trimming were derived from the DNA. The profile shows more than 200,000 clones, around 82% of them singletons. In this sample, this clone turned up once. This CDR3 is 12 amino acids long. CDR1 is MDHEN, CDR2 SYDVKM, per germline. With 5 bases removed from V and 4 bases from J, the gap between germline ends came to 8 bases.

The material sequenced was PBMCs or T cells enriched from blood (not recorded which). The clonotype originates from a woman in her thirties or forties with acute COVID-19. The chain carries TRBV28 and TRBJ1-2, with D perhaps matching TRBD1 (5 bases). This CDR3 reads CASSRQGYGYTF. In nucleotides, the CDR3 is TGTGCCAGCAGTAGGCAGGGCTATGGCTACACCTTC.